This T cell receptor beta chain was identified during a study of blood T cell repertoires in COVID-19. Study overall: Sites across the United States, Italy and Spain contributed samples from acute and convalescent COVID-19. T cells, B-cell-depleted T cells, or PBMCs provided the cDNA or gDNA that served as material.

CDR1 and CDR2 (germline): MNHEY, SVGAGI. The CDR3 runs to 15 residues. Trimming stripped 2 bases from V and 5 bases from J, with 15 bases between. Original processing methods: Amplification with reference gene primers provided the estimates of nucleated cell counts. TCRdb's table, derived via immunoSEQ multiplex PCR, lists solely in-frame clones and lacks some. V and J calls and clone size are copied from that table; D and trimming were computed from the DNA. Of about 170,000 clones in the sample, roughly 91% are singletons; the top ten hold about 5%. This receptor was obtained from a woman in her 50s with acute or convalescent COVID-19. The material sequenced was peripheral blood. The chain joins TRBV6-5 to TRBJ1-2; perhaps TRBD1 as D (5 bases). The CDR3 nucleotides read TGTGCCAGCAGTTACGGGACTCCTTCTTCATATGGCTACACCTTC. This translates into CASSYGTPSSYGYTF.